A single sample is the source of the 17 T cell receptor beta chains below, sequenced in a study of spatial heterogeneity in lung cancer (dated by TCRdb to about 2019). Study-level results and caveats: The number of expanded intratumoral alpha and beta TCRs correlated with the tumor nonsynonymous mutation count.

These receptors' antigens are unknown. In light of the paper, this sample's time point label describes: sample taken at primary tumor resection. The library relied on 5' RACE. TCRdb names NextSeq 500 as the instrument used. TCRdb trimmed public reads at Q25 via fastp, called clones via MiXCR and kept in-frame beta chains. Rows with one shared CDR3 protein collapse into an entry with the most common genes and DNA. This sample holds 5,500 or so distinct CDR3 sequences; around 7.8% were observed only once. The biggest ten clones account for 16% of the sample. The sample here was lung tumor tissue, taken at surgery. Receptor source: a female donor with early-stage non-small cell lung cancer.

CDR3 region: CASSVGRAGGSPLHF. The CDR3 bases are TGTGCCAGCAGCGTAGGGAGGGCCGGAGGTTCACCCCTCCACTTT. This chain uses TRBV9 with TRBJ1-6; D unclear. CDR1 and CDR2 (germline): SGDLS, YYNGEE. The CDR3 is 15 amino acids. V dropped 0 bases and J dropped 9 bases, with 13 bases sitting between them.

This clonotype was picked up many times. The gene calls are TRBV12-3 or TRBV12-4 and TRBJ1-4; the match to TRBD1 covers 11 bases. The CDR3 has 16 residues. Trimming at V came to 5 bases and at J to 7 bases, leaving 9 bases not matched to a gene. In DNA, the CDR3 is TGTGCCAGCAGTCCCAGTGGACAGGGGGCTGGTGAAAAACTGTTTTTT. Translated, it gives CASSPSGQGAGEKLFF.

This clonotype showed up many times. The chain links TRBV20-1 to TRBJ2-2, with TRBD2 identical over 8 bases. CDR1 DFQATT and CDR2 SNEGSKA come from the germline V gene (reference sequence). V was clipped by 3 bases and J by 4 bases; unmatched bases: 10. This CDR3 has 16 amino acids. CDR3 protein: CSASLSGGGLTGELFF. The CDR3 DNA reads TGCAGTGCTAGTCTTTCTGGCGGGGGGCTCACCGGGGAGCTGTTTTTT.

This clonotype is labeled as medium-sized (0.01 to 0.1%). The rearrangement uses TRBV7-7 and TRBJ2-2, with D hard to call. The V gene's germline CDR1 is SSHAT and CDR2 FNYEAQ (reference sequence). Trimming removed 5 bases at V and 4 bases at J, with 8 bases between. The CDR3 contains 13 residues. The CDR3 DNA sequence: TGTGCCAGCAGCGAATTCTTCACCGGGGAGCTGTTTTTT. It specifies CASSEFFTGELFF.

This chain connects TRBV5-5 to TRBJ1-1; 9 bases align to TRBD1. Germline V gives CDR1 SGHKS, CDR2 YYEKEE (reference sequence). The trim removed 1 base at V and 7 bases at J, leaving 5 bases unmatched. The CDR3 totals 14 residues. The CDR3 loop is CASSLRTGEYEAFF. CDR3 DNA: TGTGCCAGCAGCTTGAGGACAGGGGAATATGAAGCTTTCTTT.

This clonotype is labeled medium-sized. CDR3 nucleotide sequence: TGTGCCAGCAGCTTCGGGGACAGGGGGCATACTGAGCAGTTCTTC. This translates into CASSFGDRGHTEQFF. This sequence joins TRBV7-2 and TRBJ2-1; 12 bases map to TRBD1. CDR1 SGHTA and CDR2 FQGNSA come from the germline V gene. Trimming at V came to 3 bases and at J to 9 bases, leaving 6 bases not matched to a gene. This CDR3 is built from 15 residues.

This clonotype has a count of ten or more. This chain uses TRBV30 with TRBJ2-7; unclear D gene. The CDR3 consists of 13 residues. With 3 bases removed from V and 3 bases from J, the gap between germline ends came to 12 bases. Per the germline V gene, CDR1 is GTSNPN and CDR2 is SVGIG (reference sequence). The CDR3 loop reads CAWRIGPIYEQYF. The DNA of the CDR3 is TGTGCCTGGAGAATAGGGCCAATCTACGAGCAGTACTTC.

This clonotype was seen at least ten times. The chain is built from TRBV7-2 and TRBJ2-5; no clear D. Germline CDR1 and CDR2: SGHTA and FQGNSA. CDR3 size: 14 residues. Trimming took 2 bases from V and 1 from J, leaving 8 bases between them. CDR3 nucleotide sequence: TGTGCCAGCAGCTTATCCCCCACCCAAGAGACCCAGTACTTC. It translates to CASSLSPTQETQYF.

This clonotype qualifies as medium-sized (0.01 to 0.1%). V is TRBV29-1 and J is TRBJ1-4; no firm D call. CDR3 length: 14 amino acids. Trimming removed 4 bases from V and 6 bases from J, with 15 bases in between. Germline V lookup: CDR1 SQVTM, CDR2 ANQGSEA. Here the CDR3 reads CSVATWTRDEKLFF. CDR3 nucleotide sequence: TGCAGCGTTGCAACTTGGACGAGGGATGAAAAACTGTTTTTT.

This clonotype was observed many times. The J gene is TRBJ2-5, the V gene TRBV7-2, with 10 positions matching TRBD2. The CDR3 length is 18 residues. CDR1 is SGHTA, CDR2 FQGNSA, per germline. The V and J ends lost 4 bases and 5 bases, in that order; junction bases with no gene match: 16. The CDR3 region has the DNA TGTGCCAGCAGCTCCCCCAGCGGGAGGGCCGCCCAGTATGAGACCCAGTACTTC. Translating gives CASSSPSGRAAQYETQYF.

This clonotype was seen repeatedly, ten times or more. This chain uses TRBV6-5 with TRBJ2-3, with TRBD2 matching 10 bases. The V and J ends lost 4 bases and 1 base, in that order; junction bases with no gene match: 2. This CDR3 has 15 residues. The germline V gene encodes CDR1 MNHEY and CDR2 SVGAGI. The CDR3 DNA reads TGTGCCAGCAGTTCTAGCGGGGGCCGCACAGATACGCAGTATTTT. The encoded protein is CASSSSGGRTDTQYF.

J is TRBJ1-1 and V is TRBV30, with D uncertain. CDR1 and CDR2 from the germline V gene are GTSNPN and SVGIG (reference sequence). The CDR3 is 14 amino acids. V dropped 4 bases and J dropped 0 bases, with 12 bases sitting between them. The chain's CDR3 is CAWKTDGMNTEAFF. CDR3 nucleotides: TGTGCCTGGAAAACAGACGGGATGAACACTGAAGCTTTCTTT.

This clonotype was picked up many times. The chain links TRBV6-6 to TRBJ1-6; D is undetermined. CDR3 length equals 15 residues. Per the germline V gene, CDR1 is MNHNY and CDR2 is SVGAGI (reference sequence). V was clipped by 2 bases and J by 0 bases, with 5 bases between them. CDR3 DNA sequence: TGTGCCAGCAGTTACCTGGACTCCTATAATTCACCCCTCCACTTT. Translated: CASSYLDSYNSPLHF.

In this sample, this clonotype turned up many times. This chain links TRBV29-1 with TRBJ1-3; 7 bases are shared with TRBD1. This CDR3 contains 13 residues. V lost 4 bases, J lost 4 bases, and 4 bases stayed unmatched. Germline assignment: CDR1 SQVTM and CDR2 ANQGSEA. The CDR3 region is CSVAGTDGNTIYF. The CDR3 DNA reads TGCAGCGTTGCTGGGACAGACGGAAACACCATATATTTT.

By frequency in the sample, this clonotype is medium-sized (0.01 to 0.1%). This chain joins TRBV21-1 and TRBJ2-1; TRBD1 was called by the table and not checked on the DNA. TRBV21-1 represents a pseudogene. This CDR3 has 15 residues. Here the CDR3 reads CASSKPGQSNNEQFF. The CDR3 DNA reads as TGTGCCAGCAGCAAACCCGGACAGAGCAACAATGAGCAGTTCTTC.

The table lists this clonotype with many counts. The chain combines TRBV4-2 with TRBJ2-5, with unresolved D. The V end was cut by 2 bases, the J end by 1 base, with 5 bases between. CDR1 LGHNA and CDR2 YNFKEQ come from the germline V gene. This CDR3 is 13 amino acids long. CDR3 DNA: TGTGCCAGCAGCCAACCCGGCCAAGAGACCCAGTACTTC. Protein product: CASSQPGQETQYF.

By share, this clonotype ranks as medium-sized. The CDR3 loop reads CASSQRQSNQPQHF. The CDR3 bases are TGTGCCAGCAGTCAAAGACAGTCCAATCAGCCCCAGCATTTT. The chain combines TRBV6-2 or TRBV6-3 with TRBJ1-5, with D possibly being TRBD1 (5 bases). V shed 5 bases and J shed 3 bases, with 11 bases lying between them. The germline gives CDR1 MNHEY, CDR2 SVGEGT. This CDR3 is built from 14 residues.